A selection of T cell receptor beta chains follows, all from one sample in a study of Tregs in tolerant kidney transplant recipients. Produced via immunoSEQ multiplex PCR; TCRdb's table is partial and in-frame only. The table has tens of thousands of clones, 84% seen once. Material: CD4+ T cells from blood. The receptor set was obtained from a human donor in good health. CDR3s include the opening cysteine and the closing phenylalanine or tryptophan. A D gene is named only where the DNA matches it firmly. A row's size may be missing; if present it is once, few, many or a size class.

D: .
size: few
J: TRBJ2-2
V: TRBV9
CDR3: CASSAAQNTGELFF
DNA: TGTGCCAGCAGCGCTGCGCAGAACACCGGGGAGCTGTTTTTT

D: .
size: .
J: TRBJ2-2
V: TRBV5-1
CDR3: CASRRDEVGELFF
DNA: TGCGCCAGCAGGCGGGATGAAGTCGGGGAGCTGTTTTTT

D: .
size: .
J: TRBJ2-2
V: TRBV11-3
CDR3: CASSPLVSSNTGELFF
DNA: TGTGCCAGCAGCCCCTTAGTCTCCTCGAACACCGGGGAGCTGTTTTTT

D: .
size: .
J: TRBJ2-3
V: TRBV9
CDR3: CASSVSTTVTDTQYF
DNA: TGTGCCAGCAGCGTGTCGACTACCGTCACAGATACGCAGTATTTT

D: .
size: .
J: TRBJ2-3
V: TRBV10-3
CDR3: CAISEGLLRDTQYF
DNA: TGTGCCATCAGTGAAGGGCTACTGAGGGATACGCAGTATTTT

D: .
size: few
J: TRBJ2-1
V: TRBV4-1
CDR3: CASRMEAGGLGEQFF
DNA: TGCGCCAGCCGAATGGAGGCGGGTGGGTTGGGTGAGCAGTTCTTC

D: TRBD1
size: .
J: TRBJ2-5
V: TRBV27
CDR3: CASGDRDQETQYF
DNA: TGTGCCAGCGGGGACAGGGACCAAGAGACCCAGTACTTC

D: .
size: .
J: TRBJ1-1
V: TRBV4-1
CDR3: CASATRGTMDTEAFF
DNA: TGCGCCAGCGCTACACGAGGGACAATGGACACTGAAGCTTTCTTT

D: .
size: .
J: TRBJ1-1
V: TRBV11-2
CDR3: CASSPLKARTEAFF
DNA: TGTGCCAGCAGCCCCCTGAAAGCAAGAACTGAAGCTTTCTTT

D: .
size: .
J: TRBJ2-5
V: TRBV12-2
CDR3: CASRLRRGLAARQETQYF
DNA: TGTGCAAGTCGCTTAAGACGGGGTCTAGCGGCCCGACAAGAGACCCAGTACTTC

D: TRBD1
size: .
J: TRBJ1-1
V: TRBV4-2
CDR3: CASSQDLNRGGTEAFF
DNA: TGTGCCAGCAGCCAAGATCTGAACAGGGGAGGAACTGAAGCTTTCTTT

D: .
size: .
J: TRBJ2-1
V: TRBV5-6
CDR3: CASSLMGPSNNEQFF
DNA: TGTGCCAGCAGCTTAATGGGTCCATCCAACAATGAGCAGTTCTTC

D: .
size: .
J: TRBJ1-1
V: TRBV7-7
CDR3: CASSMDTNTEAFF
DNA: TGTGCCAGCAGCATGGACACGAACACTGAAGCTTTCTTT

D: .
size: few
J: TRBJ1-5
V: TRBV18
CDR3: CASSPGGQRAQPQHF
DNA: TGTGCCAGCTCACCAGGAGGACAGAGGGCTCAGCCCCAGCATTTT

D: .
size: .
J: TRBJ1-1
V: TRBV20-1
CDR3: CSGGEAFF
DNA: TGCAGTGGTGGTGAAGCTTTCTTT

D: .
size: .
J: TRBJ1-1
V: TRBV5-4
CDR3: CASSARENEAFF
DNA: TGTGCCAGCAGCGCCCGGGAGAATGAAGCTTTCTTT

D: .
size: .
J: TRBJ2-2
V: TRBV19
CDR3: CASKKGTGELFF
DNA: TGTGCCAGCAAGAAGGGCACCGGGGAGCTGTTTTTT

D: TRBD2
size: .
J: TRBJ2-5
V: TRBV11-3
CDR3: CASSLGAGGLETQYF
DNA: TGTGCCAGCAGCTTAGGAGCGGGGGGCTTGGAGACCCAGTACTTC

D: TRBD2
size: .
J: TRBJ2-3
V: TRBV30
CDR3: CAWTGTSSTDTQYF
DNA: TGTGCCTGGACTGGGACTAGTAGCACAGATACGCAGTATTTT

D: .
size: .
J: TRBJ1-2
V: TRBV5-1
CDR3: CASSLTGLTNYGYTF
DNA: TGCGCCAGCAGCTTGACGGGACTTACTAACTATGGCTACACCTTC

D: TRBD2
size: .
J: TRBJ2-7
V: TRBV28
CDR3: CASSRTSGIYEQYF
DNA: TGTGCCAGCAGTAGAACTAGCGGTATCTACGAGCAGTACTTC

D: TRBD1
size: once
J: TRBJ1-4
V: TRBV10-3
CDR3: CASQGRLGEKLFF
DNA: TGTGCCTCACAGGGGAGGCTCGGTGAAAAACTGTTTTTT

D: TRBD2
size: .
J: TRBJ2-7
V: TRBV5-1
CDR3: CASSFGTSGAYEQYF
DNA: TGCGCCAGCAGCTTTGGGACTAGCGGGGCCTACGAGCAGTACTTC

D: TRBD1
size: .
J: TRBJ1-2
V: TRBV10-3
CDR3: CAISDSRDRYYGYTF
DNA: TGTGCCATCAGTGACTCCCGGGACAGGTACTATGGCTACACCTTC

D: TRBD1
size: .
J: TRBJ2-7
V: TRBV19
CDR3: CASSSRDRDTYEQYF
DNA: TGTGCCAGTAGTTCCCGGGACAGGGACACGTACGAGCAGTACTTC

D: TRBD2
size: .
J: TRBJ2-2
V: TRBV2
CDR3: CASSVLGLAGVAGELFF
DNA: TGTGCCAGCAGTGTCCTGGGACTAGCGGGAGTTGCCGGGGAGCTGTTTTTT

D: .
size: few
J: TRBJ1-3
V: TRBV2
CDR3: CASRASSGNTIYF
DNA: TGTGCCAGCAGGGCGAGCTCTGGAAACACCATATATTTT

D: TRBD1
size: .
J: TRBJ1-2
V: TRBV9
CDR3: CASSTLDRVNYGYTF
DNA: TGTGCCAGCAGCACTCTGGACAGGGTTAACTATGGCTACACCTTC

D: .
size: .
J: TRBJ2-3
V: TRBV19
CDR3: CASTRQGRYWTSTDTQYF
DNA: TGTGCCAGTACCCGCCAAGGGCGGTACTGGACTTCGACAGATACGCAGTATTTT

D: TRBD1
size: .
J: TRBJ1-4
V: TRBV11-3
CDR3: CASSLGGGSDEKLFF
DNA: TGTGCCAGCAGCTTAGGAGGGGGCTCAGATGAAAAACTGTTTTTT

D: .
size: .
J: TRBJ2-5
V: TRBV29-1
CDR3: CSVALYEETQYF
DNA: TGCAGCGTTGCCCTATACGAGGAGACCCAGTACTTC

D: .
size: .
J: TRBJ1-5
V: TRBV6-1
CDR3: CASSERAIGQPQHF
DNA: TGTGCCAGCAGTGAAAGGGCTATTGGTCAGCCCCAGCATTTT

D: TRBD1
size: .
J: TRBJ2-7
V: TRBV25-1
CDR3: CASSEGQGRGKQYF
DNA: TGTGCCAGCAGTGAGGGACAGGGTAGAGGGAAGCAGTACTTC

D: TRBD1
size: .
J: TRBJ2-7
V: TRBV10-3
CDR3: CAISEAGTGREQYF
DNA: TGTGCCATCAGTGAGGCGGGGACAGGGCGCGAGCAGTACTTC

D: TRBD2
size: .
J: TRBJ2-5
V: TRBV2
CDR3: CASTRQRGYQETQYF
DNA: TGTGCCAGCACGCGCCAGCGGGGGTACCAAGAGACCCAGTACTTC

D: TRBD2
size: .
J: TRBJ2-3
V: TRBV11-2
CDR3: CASSPSGGVTPADTQYF
DNA: TGTGCCAGCAGCCCGTCTGGGGGGGTAACCCCAGCAGATACGCAGTATTTT

D: .
size: once
J: TRBJ2-4
V: TRBV11-2
CDR3: CASSIQQGPLNIQYF
DNA: TGTGCCAGCAGCATCCAACAGGGTCCCCTAAACATTCAGTACTTC

D: .
size: .
J: TRBJ2-7
V: TRBV4-3
CDR3: CASSQVPGQRWQYF
DNA: TGCGCCAGCAGCCAAGTTCCGGGACAAAGGTGGCAGTACTTC

D: .
size: .
J: TRBJ1-1
V: TRBV7-2
CDR3: CASSLVTFVTEAFF
DNA: TGTGCCAGCAGCTTAGTAACCTTCGTTACTGAAGCTTTCTTT

D: TRBD1
size: .
J: TRBJ2-1
V: TRBV7-6
CDR3: CASSLVGQGGEQFF
DNA: TGTGCCAGCAGCTTAGTAGGACAGGGCGGTGAGCAGTTCTTC

D: TRBD1
size: .
J: TRBJ2-5
V: TRBV11-3
CDR3: CASSSTGTGGWETQYF
DNA: TGTGCCAGCAGCTCAACCGGGACAGGGGGTTGGGAGACCCAGTACTTC

D: TRBD2
size: .
J: TRBJ2-7
V: TRBV7-2
CDR3: CASSSLGGAYEQYF
DNA: TGTGCCAGCAGTTCACTCGGGGGGGCCTACGAGCAGTACTTC

D: .
size: .
J: TRBJ2-7
V: TRBV5-4
CDR3: CASSLEGGGYGSEQYF
DNA: TGTGCCAGCAGCTTGGAGGGTGGGGGATACGGGTCCGAGCAGTACTTC

D: .
size: .
J: TRBJ2-5
V: TRBV7-3
CDR3: CASSLRQGAVGGETQYF
DNA: TGTGCCAGCAGCTTACGTCAAGGGGCCGTTGGAGGAGAGACCCAGTACTTC

D: TRBD1
size: .
J: TRBJ1-2
V: TRBV18
CDR3: CASSTGTGRSDGYTF
DNA: TGTGCCAGCTCTACCGGGACAGGGCGTAGTGATGGCTACACCTTC

D: .
size: .
J: TRBJ2-5
V: TRBV4-2
CDR3: CASSHEVAGKETQYF
DNA: TGTGCCAGCAGCCACGAAGTGGCGGGAAAAGAGACCCAGTACTTC

D: .
size: .
J: TRBJ2-7
V: TRBV5-5
CDR3: CASNSGVLSNEQYF
DNA: TGTGCCAGCAACTCAGGAGTTCTTTCGAACGAGCAGTACTTC

D: .
size: .
J: TRBJ1-4
V: TRBV5-5
CDR3: CASSLAVAEKLFF
DNA: TGTGCCAGCAGCTTGGCCGTGGCTGAAAAACTGTTTTTT

D: .
size: .
J: TRBJ1-1
V: TRBV5-4
CDR3: CASSLVGTGAPVEAFF
DNA: TGTGCCAGCAGCTTGGTTGGAACAGGAGCTCCTGTTGAAGCTTTCTTT

D: .
size: .
J: TRBJ1-2
V: TRBV2
CDR3: CASRGEGGPARGYTF
DNA: TGTGCCAGCAGGGGGGAGGGGGGCCCTGCGCGGGGCTACACCTTC

D: .
size: .
J: TRBJ1-4
V: TRBV6-1
CDR3: CASSEARQARTNEKLFF
DNA: TGTGCCAGCAGTGAAGCGAGACAGGCTAGAACTAATGAAAAACTGTTTTTT

D: TRBD1
size: .
J: TRBJ1-5
V: TRBV19
CDR3: CASSSTGARQPQHF
DNA: TGTGCCAGTAGTAGTACAGGGGCAAGGCAGCCCCAGCATTTT

D: .
size: .
J: TRBJ2-3
V: TRBV2
CDR3: CASRGDTQYF
DNA: TGTGCCAGCCGGGGAGATACGCAGTATTTT

D: .
size: .
J: TRBJ2-5
V: TRBV28
CDR3: CASSLSSETQYF
DNA: TGTGCCAGCAGTTTATCCTCAGAGACCCAGTACTTC